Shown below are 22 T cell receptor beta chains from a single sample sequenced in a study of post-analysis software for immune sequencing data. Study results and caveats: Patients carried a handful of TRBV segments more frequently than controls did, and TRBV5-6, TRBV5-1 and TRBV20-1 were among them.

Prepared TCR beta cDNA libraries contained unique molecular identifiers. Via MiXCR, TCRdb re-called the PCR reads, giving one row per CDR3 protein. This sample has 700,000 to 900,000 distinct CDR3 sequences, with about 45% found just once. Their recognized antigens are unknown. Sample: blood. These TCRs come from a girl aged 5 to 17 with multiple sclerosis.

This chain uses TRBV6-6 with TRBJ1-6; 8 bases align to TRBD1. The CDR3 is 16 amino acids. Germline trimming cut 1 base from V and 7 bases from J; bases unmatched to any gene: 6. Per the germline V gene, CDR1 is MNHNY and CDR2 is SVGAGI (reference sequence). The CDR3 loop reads CASSYLGTGPNSPLHF. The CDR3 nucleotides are TGTGCCAGCAGTTACTTAGGGACAGGACCCAATTCACCCCTCCACTTT.

CDR3 bases: TGTGCCATCTCCTCCGGGACAGGGGACACTGAAGCTTTCTTT. Amino acid sequence: CAISSGTGDTEAFF. This chain links TRBV10-3 with TRBJ1-1, with 10 bases fitting TRBD1. This CDR3 is 14 amino acids long. The J segment lost 3 bases and the V segment lost 8 bases, leaving 6 bases of the junction unmatched. Germline-derived CDR1 and CDR2 are ENHRY and SYGVKD.

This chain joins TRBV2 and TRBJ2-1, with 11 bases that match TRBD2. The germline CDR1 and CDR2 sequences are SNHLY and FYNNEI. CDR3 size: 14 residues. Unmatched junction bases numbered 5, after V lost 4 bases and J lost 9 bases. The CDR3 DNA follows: TGTGCCAGCAGTGGGGTACTAGCGGGAGCTGAGCAGTTCTTC. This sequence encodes CASSGVLAGAEQFF.

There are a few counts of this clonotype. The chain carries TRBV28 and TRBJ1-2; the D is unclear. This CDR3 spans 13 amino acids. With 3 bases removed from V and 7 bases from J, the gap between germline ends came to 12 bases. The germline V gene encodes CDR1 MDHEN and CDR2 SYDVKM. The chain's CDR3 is CASSFGQTPGYTF. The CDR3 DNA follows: TGTGCCAGCAGTTTTGGGCAAACCCCTGGCTACACCTTC.

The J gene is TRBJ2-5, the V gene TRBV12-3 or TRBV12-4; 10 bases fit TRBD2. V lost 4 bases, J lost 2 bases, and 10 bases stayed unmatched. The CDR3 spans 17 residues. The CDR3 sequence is CASSSALAGVGQETQYF. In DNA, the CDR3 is TGTGCCAGCAGTTCGGCGCTAGCGGGAGTGGGGCAAGAGACCCAGTACTTC.

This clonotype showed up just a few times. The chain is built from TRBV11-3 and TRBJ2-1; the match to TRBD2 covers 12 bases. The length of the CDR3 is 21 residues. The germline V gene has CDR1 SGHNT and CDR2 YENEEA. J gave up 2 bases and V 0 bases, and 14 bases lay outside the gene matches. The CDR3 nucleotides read TGTGCCAGCAGCTTAGAGCCATCCGGACTAGCGGGATGGGTTCCCTACAATGAGCAGTTCTTC. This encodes CASSLEPSGLAGWVPYNEQFF.

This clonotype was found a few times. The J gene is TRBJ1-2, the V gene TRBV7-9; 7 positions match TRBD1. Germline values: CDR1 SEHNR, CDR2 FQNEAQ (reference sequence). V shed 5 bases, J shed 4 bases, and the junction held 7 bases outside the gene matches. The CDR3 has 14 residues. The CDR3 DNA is TGTGCCAGCAGCCCCGGACAGGAGACCTATGGCTACACCTTC. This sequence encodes CASSPGQETYGYTF. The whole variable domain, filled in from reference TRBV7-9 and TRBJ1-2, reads DTGVSQNPRHKITKRGQNVTFRCDPISEHNRLYWYRQTLGQGPEFLTYFQNEAQLEKSRLLSDRFSAERPKGSFSTLEIQRTEQGDSAMYLCASSPGQETYGYTFGSGTRLTVV.

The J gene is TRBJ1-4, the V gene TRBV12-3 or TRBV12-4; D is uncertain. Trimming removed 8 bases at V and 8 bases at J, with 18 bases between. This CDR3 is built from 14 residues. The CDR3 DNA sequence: TGTGCCAGCGGCCGGACGGTTGGTGACGAAAAACTGTTTTTT. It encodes CASGRTVGDEKLFF.

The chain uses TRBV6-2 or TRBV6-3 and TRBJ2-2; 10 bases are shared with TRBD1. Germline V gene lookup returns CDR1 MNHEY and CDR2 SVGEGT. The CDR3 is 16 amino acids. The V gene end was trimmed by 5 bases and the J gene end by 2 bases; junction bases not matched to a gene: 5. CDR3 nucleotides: TGTGCCAGCAGTCCGGGACAGGGGAGAAACACCGGGGAGCTGTTTTTT. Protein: CASSPGQGRNTGELFF.

CDR3 residues: CASSSSGRLYNEQFF. CDR3 sequence (DNA): TGTGCCAGCAGTTCTAGCGGGAGGCTCTACAATGAGCAGTTCTTC. This chain uses TRBV6-2 or TRBV6-3 with TRBJ2-1; 11 bases match TRBD2. Germline lookup yields CDR1 MNHEY and CDR2 SVGEGT. The CDR3 consists of 15 residues. The junction had 2 bases not matched to a gene; V was cut back by 4 bases and J by 3 bases.

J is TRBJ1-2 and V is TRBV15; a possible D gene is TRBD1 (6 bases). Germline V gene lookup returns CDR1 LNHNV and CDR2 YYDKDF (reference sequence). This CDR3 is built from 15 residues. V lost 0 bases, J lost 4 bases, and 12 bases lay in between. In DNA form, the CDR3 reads TGTGCCACCAGCAGAGATCGTAAACAGGGCTATGGCTACACCTTC. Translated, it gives CATSRDRKQGYGYTF.

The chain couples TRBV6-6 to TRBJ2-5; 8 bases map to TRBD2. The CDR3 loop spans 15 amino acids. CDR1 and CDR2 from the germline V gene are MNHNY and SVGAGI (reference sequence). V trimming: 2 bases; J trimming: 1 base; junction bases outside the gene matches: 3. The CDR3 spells CASSYPSGLQETQYF. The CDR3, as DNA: TGTGCCAGCAGTTACCCTAGCGGGCTCCAAGAGACCCAGTACTTC.

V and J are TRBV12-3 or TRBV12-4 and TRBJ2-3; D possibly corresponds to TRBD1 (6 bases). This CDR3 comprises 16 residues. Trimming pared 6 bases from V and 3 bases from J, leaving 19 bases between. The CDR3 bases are TGTGCCAGCAGCCCAGGGGTAGCCCCCCCAACAGATACGCAGTATTTT. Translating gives CASSPGVAPPTDTQYF.

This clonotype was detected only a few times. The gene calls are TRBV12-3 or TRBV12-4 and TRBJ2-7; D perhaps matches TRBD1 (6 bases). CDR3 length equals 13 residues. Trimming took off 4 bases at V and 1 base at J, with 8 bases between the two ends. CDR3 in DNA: TGTGCCAGCAGTTGGACAGTATCCTACGAGCAGTACTTC. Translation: CASSWTVSYEQYF.

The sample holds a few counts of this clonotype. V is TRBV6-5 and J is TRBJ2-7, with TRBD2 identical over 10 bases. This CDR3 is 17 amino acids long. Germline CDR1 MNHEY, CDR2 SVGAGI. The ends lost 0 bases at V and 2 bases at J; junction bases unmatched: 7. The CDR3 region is CASSYSFRTSGTYEQYF. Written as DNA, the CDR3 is TGTGCCAGCAGTTACTCGTTTCGAACTAGCGGGACCTACGAGCAGTACTTC.

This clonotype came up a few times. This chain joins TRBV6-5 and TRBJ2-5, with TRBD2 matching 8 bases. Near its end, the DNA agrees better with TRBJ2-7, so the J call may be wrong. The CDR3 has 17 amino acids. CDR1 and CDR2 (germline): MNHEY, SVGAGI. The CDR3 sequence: CASSYSRTSFFRDEQYF. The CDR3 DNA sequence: TGTGCCAGCAGTTACTCCAGGACTAGCTTCTTCAGGGACGAGCAGTACTTC.

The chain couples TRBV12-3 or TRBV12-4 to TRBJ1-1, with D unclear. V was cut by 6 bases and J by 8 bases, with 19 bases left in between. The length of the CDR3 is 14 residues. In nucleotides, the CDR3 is TGTGCCAGCAGGCTAGGGCACGCCGCTTCCGAAGCTTTCTTT. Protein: CASRLGHAASEAFF.

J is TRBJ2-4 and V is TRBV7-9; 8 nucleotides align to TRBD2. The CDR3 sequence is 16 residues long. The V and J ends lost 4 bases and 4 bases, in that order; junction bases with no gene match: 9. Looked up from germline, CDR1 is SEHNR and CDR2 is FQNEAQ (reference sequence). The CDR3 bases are TGTGCCAGCAGCTCGACTAGCGCGGCAGCTAAAAACATTCAGTACTTC. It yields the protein CASSSTSAAAKNIQYF.

CDR3 region: CASSSRLEEGTQYF. CDR3 bases: TGTGCCAGCAGCTCCCGGTTAGAGGAGGGTACGCAGTATTTT. The chain recombines TRBV11-2 with TRBJ2-3; D possibly corresponds to TRBD2 (6 bases). This CDR3 is 14 amino acids long. CDR1 and CDR2 (germline): SGHAT, FQNNGV. V lost 4 bases, J lost 8 bases, and 16 bases lay in between.

The CDR3 is CASSLDRAPYEQYF. CDR3 sequence (DNA): TGTGCCAGCAGCTTAGACCGGGCCCCCTACGAGCAGTACTTC. The chain uses TRBV11-2 and TRBJ2-7; D is unresolved. V lost 0 bases and J 2 bases, leaving 8 bases between the germline ends. The CDR3 runs to 14 residues. Germline V lookup: CDR1 SGHAT, CDR2 FQNNGV.

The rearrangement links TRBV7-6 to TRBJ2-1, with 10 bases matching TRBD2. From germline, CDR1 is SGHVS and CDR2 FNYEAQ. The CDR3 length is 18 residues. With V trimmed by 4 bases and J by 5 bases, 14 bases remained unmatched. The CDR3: CASSSSGGVLAGDNEQFF. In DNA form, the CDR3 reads TGTGCCAGCAGCTCCTCGGGGGGAGTGCTAGCGGGAGACAATGAGCAGTTCTTC. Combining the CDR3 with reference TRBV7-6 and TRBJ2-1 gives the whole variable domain GAGVSQSPRYKVTKRGQDVALRCDPISGHVSLYWYRQALGQGPEFLTYFNYEAQQDKSGLPNDRFSAERPEGSISTLTIQRTEQRDSAMYRCASSSSGGVLAGDNEQFFGPGTRLTVL.

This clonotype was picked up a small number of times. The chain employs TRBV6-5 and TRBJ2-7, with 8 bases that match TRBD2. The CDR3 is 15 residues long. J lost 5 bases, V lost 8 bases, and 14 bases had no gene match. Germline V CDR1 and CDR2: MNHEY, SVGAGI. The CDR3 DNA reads TGTGCCAGCCGTCGGGGGGGCTCAACGTACGACGAGCAGTACTTC. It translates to CASRRGGSTYDEQYF.